The text below deals with one T cell receptor (beta chain). This clonotype was observed a single time. There is no known antigen for this receptor. Base qualities are missing; no much larger clone stands one base away. One read provides weak support. This record comes from a study of T cells in Graves' hyperthyroidism and ophthalmopathy (dated by TCRdb to between 2018 and 2021). Regarding the complete study: Peripheral blood samples were taken at initial diagnosis, before any treatment was given. TCR V-J signatures able to tell the groups apart were searched for in a discovery cohort of about a hundred patients, of whom about 40 had Graves' ophthalmopathy and around 57 had stable Graves' hyperthyroidism. An independent validation cohort of about 20 hyperthyroidism patients and roughly 16 patients who later progressed to ophthalmopathy tested prospective prediction of ophthalmopathy. The 100 discovery patients were randomly split 7:3 into training and test sets. Thyroid tissue and blood T-cell repertoires from several Graves' hyperthyroidism patients were also compared in the study. Once sampling was done, hyperthyroidism patients were given methimazole at a starting dose of 30 mg daily, whereas ophthalmopathy patients were given high-dose intravenous methylprednisolone. TCR Vbeta CDR3 sequencing of roughly 140 peripheral blood samples (more than 40 ophthalmopathy, around 80 hyperthyroidism and some 17 progressor patients) is reported in the paper.

The TCR beta CDR3 regions were amplified from RNA transcripts. For the first round of RT-PCR on the TCR CDR3, the HTBI primer set was used together with the Qiagen OneStep RT-PCR kit. A second multiplex PCR round built the libraries, followed by size selection and purification. The libraries were sequenced on an Illumina HiSeq2000 using paired-end 100 bp reads. The published analysis was carried out like this. SOAPnuke was used to process the raw data, throwing out any read that contained adapters or uncalled bases, had a mean Phred below 15, or lacked an exact constant-primer or identifier match. COPE v1.2.5 was used to merge the high-quality paired reads, and each unique nucleotide sequence was defined as a clonotype. MiTCR v1.1 was used to align clonotypes to the IMGT TRBV, TRBD and TRBJ reference segments. The analysis was restricted to V-J combinations with a frequency above 0.0001, which together covered approximately 99% of the repertoires. The TCS score was defined as the ratio of F50 (clonal expansion) to E x V (chaos), calculated using BLOSUM62-based TCRdist between CDR3 peptides within each V-J. Welch's t-statistics and random forest reduced 450 to 600 V-J features to 13, which were used in a naive Bayes classifier (R e1071). The similarity between thyroid and blood repertoires was quantified using the Morisita-Horn index. TCRdb itself trimmed the public reads at Q25 with fastp, ran MiXCR and retained productive beta chains. CDR3 protein duplicates are merged, each entry listing the most common genes and DNA. It is TCRdb's table, rather than the study itself, that gives the V and J calls and clone size. This sample holds roughly 700,000 distinct CDR3 sequences; around a third were observed only once. More than 25% of the sample goes to the ten largest clones.

Stable Graves' hyperthyroidism was defined as the absence of progression to ophthalmopathy over 18 months of follow-up. Hyperthyroidism patients were aged 18 to 65 years and newly diagnosed, with disease duration of less than 2 months. The study excluded patients with uncontrolled infections, other autoimmune diseases, pregnancy or lactation. Diagnoses relied on clinical symptoms, serum thyroxine and TRAb, thyroid ultrasound and orbital computed tomography. Ficoll-Paque density gradient centrifugation was used to isolate PBMCs from 10 ml of fresh peripheral blood. Trizol reagent was used to extract total RNA, and RNA quality was then checked on an Agilent 2100 Bioanalyzer. V gives up 9 bases and J gives up 9 bases, and the segment between their germline ends measures 20 bases. From the germline V gene, CDR1 is SGHVS and CDR2 is FNYEAQ. The CDR3 holds 13 amino acids from the cysteine to the phenylalanine. Just CDR3 DNA is preserved here, 39 bases in frame from base 1.

What the research found in general, with its limitations: During validation, the model predicted progression to ophthalmopathy a median of about 6.3 months ahead of onset, with just under 71% sensitivity and less than 85% specificity. Ophthalmopathy was separated from stable hyperthyroidism by a 13 V-J signature model, with approximately 85% sensitivity and just over 81% specificity obtained in cross-validation and 80%/75% obtained in testing. Sample size was not statistically predetermined, and investigators were not blinded to group allocation. Blood samples also contained most of the expanded thyroid clonotypes (frequency above 0.001), which suggests that blood repertoires may reflect thyroid immune responses.

This sequence uses TRBV7-6 and TRBJ2-5, with no confident D gene call. This receptor was taken from a woman between 40 and 55 years old with Graves' hyperthyroidism. Sample: blood. Here the CDR3 is given as CASSSDSGGSQYF. The sequenced DNA: TGTGCCAGTTCCAGTGATAGTGGTGGGTCCCAGTACTTC.